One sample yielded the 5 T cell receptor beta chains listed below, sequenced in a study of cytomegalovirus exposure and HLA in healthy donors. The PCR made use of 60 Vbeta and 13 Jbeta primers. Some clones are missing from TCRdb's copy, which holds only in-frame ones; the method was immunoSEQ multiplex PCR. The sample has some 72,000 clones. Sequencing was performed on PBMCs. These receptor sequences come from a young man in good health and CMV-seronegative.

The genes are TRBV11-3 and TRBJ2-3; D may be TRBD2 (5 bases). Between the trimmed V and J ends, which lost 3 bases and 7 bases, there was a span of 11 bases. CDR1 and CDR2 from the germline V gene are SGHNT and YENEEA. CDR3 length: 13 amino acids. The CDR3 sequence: CASSFRTDYTQYF. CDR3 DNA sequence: TGTGCCAGCAGCTTCCGGACTGATTATACGCAGTATTTT.

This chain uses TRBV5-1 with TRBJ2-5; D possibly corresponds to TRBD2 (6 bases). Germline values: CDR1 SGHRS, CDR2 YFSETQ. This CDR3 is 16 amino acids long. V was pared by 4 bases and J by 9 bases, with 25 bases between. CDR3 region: CASSPAPGLFVRSQYF. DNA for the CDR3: TGCGCCAGCAGCCCGGCGCCGGGACTCTTCGTTAGGTCCCAGTACTTC.

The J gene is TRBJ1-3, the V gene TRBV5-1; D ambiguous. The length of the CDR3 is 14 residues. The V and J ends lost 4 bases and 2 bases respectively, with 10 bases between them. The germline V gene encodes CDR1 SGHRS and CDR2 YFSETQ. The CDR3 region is CASSPQRAGNTIYF. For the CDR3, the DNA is TGCGCCAGCAGCCCTCAGAGGGCTGGAAACACCATATATTTT.

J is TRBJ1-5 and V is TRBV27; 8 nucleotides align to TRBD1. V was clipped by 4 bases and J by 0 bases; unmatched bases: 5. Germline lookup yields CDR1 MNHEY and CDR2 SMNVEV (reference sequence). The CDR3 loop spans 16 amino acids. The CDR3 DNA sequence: TGTGCCAGCAGTTACGGGACAGGTGGTAGCAATCAGCCCCAGCATTTT. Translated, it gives CASSYGTGGSNQPQHF.

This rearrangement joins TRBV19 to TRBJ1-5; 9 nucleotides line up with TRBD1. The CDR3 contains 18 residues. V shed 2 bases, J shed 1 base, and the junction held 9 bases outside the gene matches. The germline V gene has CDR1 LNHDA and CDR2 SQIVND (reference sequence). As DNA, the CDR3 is TGTGCCAGTAGTATAAAACAGGGGGCTTTCTTCAGCAATCAGCCCCAGCATTTT. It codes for CASSIKQGAFFSNQPQHF.